The source of this T cell receptor beta chain is a study of T cells in Graves' hyperthyroidism and ophthalmopathy (dated by TCRdb to between 2019 and 2020). Describing the broader study: Peripheral blood was collected at initial diagnosis, before any treatment. A discovery cohort of about a hundred patients, approximately 44 with Graves' ophthalmopathy and approximately 57 with stable Graves' hyperthyroidism, was used to find distinguishing TCR V-J signatures. An independent validation cohort of under 20 hyperthyroidism patients and approximately 16 patients who later progressed to ophthalmopathy tested prospective prediction of ophthalmopathy. The 75 to 100 discovery patients were randomly split 7:3 into training and test sets. In addition, the study compared T-cell repertoires in thyroid tissue and in blood from roughly six Graves' hyperthyroidism patients. After blood sampling, hyperthyroidism patients were treated with methimazole at a starting dose of 30 mg daily, and ophthalmopathy patients were treated with high-dose intravenous methylprednisolone. The paper describes TCR Vbeta CDR3 sequencing of fewer than 150 peripheral blood samples, made up of roughly 40 ophthalmopathy patients, some 76 hyperthyroidism patients and roughly 17 progressor patients.

Beyond this particular receptor, the publication reports: In validation, progression to ophthalmopathy was predicted by the model with 70.59% sensitivity and approximately 78% specificity, a median of approximately 7.1 months before onset. Most expanded thyroid clonotypes (frequency above 0.001) were also detected in blood, suggesting blood repertoires may reflect thyroid immune responses. No statistical method was used to fix the sample size in advance, and group allocation was not hidden from the investigators. A 13 V-J signature model separated ophthalmopathy from stable hyperthyroidism, with approximately 87% sensitivity and roughly 81% specificity in cross-validation and 80%/75% in testing.

With respect to this clonotype: This clone's antigen is unknown. Per-base quality was not reported, and no clone a single base away is much larger than it.

CDR1 and CDR2 are drawn from the germline V gene (reference sequence): DFQATT, SNEGSKA. The CDR3 runs 16 residues from the cysteine to the phenylalanine. Only CDR3 DNA remains: 48 bases, in frame from the first base. A distance of 22 bases separates the germline ends of V and J, which lose 7 bases and 0 bases respectively. A patient counted as having stable Graves' hyperthyroidism if no progression to ophthalmopathy occurred over 18 months of follow-up. Hyperthyroidism patients were aged 18 to 65 years and newly diagnosed, with disease duration of less than 2 months. The study excluded patients with uncontrolled infections, other autoimmune diseases, pregnancy or lactation. Diagnoses relied on clinical symptoms, serum thyroxine and TRAb, thyroid ultrasound and orbital computed tomography. Ficoll-Paque density gradient centrifugation was used to isolate PBMCs from around 9.1 ml of fresh peripheral blood. Total RNA was extracted with Trizol reagent, and quality was checked on an Agilent 2100 Bioanalyzer.

The TCR beta CDR3 regions were amplified from the RNA transcripts. The TCR CDR3 was subjected to a first round of RT-PCR using the HTBI primer set and the Qiagen OneStep RT-PCR kit. Libraries were constructed in a second round of multiplex PCR, after which size selection and purification were performed. Paired-end sequencing of the libraries was performed with 100 bp reads on an Illumina HiSeq2000. Regarding the original processing steps: SOAPnuke was used to process the raw data, with reads discarded if the reads contained adapters or uncalled bases, had a mean Phred below 15, or lacked an exact constant-primer or identifier match. COPE v1.2.5 was used to merge high-quality paired reads, and clonotypes were defined as unique nucleotide sequences. Clonotypes were aligned to IMGT TRBV, TRBD and TRBJ reference segments using MiTCR v1.1. Only V-J combinations with frequency above 0.0001, covering approximately 99% of repertoires, were analysed. The TCS score was defined as F50 (clonal expansion) divided by E x V (chaos), with BLOSUM62-based TCRdist calculated between CDR3 peptides within each V-J. Welch's t-statistics and random forest reduced just over 500 V-J features to about 12, which were used in a naive Bayes classifier (R e1071). The similarity between thyroid and blood repertoires was quantified using the Morisita-Horn index. TCRdb reprocessing: public reads trimmed at Q25 with fastp, clones called with MiXCR, in-frame beta chains kept. Each record represents a unique CDR3 protein, reported with the most common genes and DNA among its rows. These V and J calls are TCRdb output, not the study's own analysis. The sample table shows 700,000 to 950,000 distinct CDR3 sequences, and roughly a third are seen once. The ten biggest clones cover less than 40% of the sample.

The rearranged chain carries TRBV20-1 and TRBJ2-7; no D gene call is confident. Sequences were obtained from blood. The receptor was isolated from a woman aged 40 to 49 with Graves' hyperthyroidism. The DNA sequence is given as TGCAGTGGGATAGGGTTCGAGAGAACGAGCTCCTACGAGCAGTACTTC. Its coded protein is CSGIGFERTSSYEQYF.